These 13 T cell receptor beta chains were sequenced from one sample in a study of blood T cell repertoires in COVID-19. Assay used: immunoSEQ multiplex PCR; TCRdb lists only in-frame clones, some missing. The sample comprises about 360,000 clones, more than 70% of which are singletons, and around 1.3% rests with the top ten. Specimen: PBMCs or T cells enriched from blood (not recorded which). These receptor sequences come from a man younger than 40 who had recovered from COVID-19.

The chain has TRBV18 and TRBJ1-3; 8 positions agree with TRBD1. Germline CDR1 and CDR2: KGHSH and LQKENI. With V trimmed by 4 bases and J by 4 bases, 3 bases remained unmatched. CDR3 length equals 14 residues. CDR3 nucleotides: TGTGCCAGCTCACGGGACAGGCCGGGAAACACCATATATTTT. Its protein product is CASSRDRPGNTIYF.

The V call is TRBV27, the J call TRBJ1-4; 10 bases match TRBD1. The V gene's germline CDR1 is MNHEY and CDR2 SMNVEV (reference sequence). The CDR3 is 15 amino acids. Unmatched junction bases numbered 6, after V lost 5 bases and J lost 6 bases. CDR3 nucleotide sequence: TGTGCCAGCAGTGCACGACAGGGGGCGGATGAAAAACTGTTTTTT. Its translation: CASSARQGADEKLFF.

The chain couples TRBV5-1 to TRBJ2-1, with D possibly matching TRBD2 (5 bases). V lost 3 bases to trimming and J lost 7 bases, with 11 bases between them. Germline CDR1 reads SGHRS; CDR2 reads YFSETQ. The CDR3 is made up of 13 amino acids. CDR3 sequence (DNA): TGCGCCAGCAGCTCAGACTTAGCGAATGAGCAGTTCTTC. Its translation: CASSSDLANEQFF.

This clone was found a few times. The chain has TRBV3-1 (or the pseudogene TRBV3-2) and TRBJ1-2, with 11 nucleotides matching TRBD1. J gave up 6 bases and V 1 base, and 4 bases lay outside the gene matches. The V gene's germline CDR1 is LGHDT and CDR2 YNNKEL (reference sequence). The CDR3 consists of 15 residues. For the CDR3, the DNA is TGTGCCAGCAGCCAAGTCGGGACAGGGGGTAATGGCTACACCTTC. Its protein is CASSQVGTGGNGYTF.

V is TRBV7-9 and J is TRBJ1-2, with 9 nucleotides matching TRBD1. This CDR3 has 13 residues. V trimming: 5 bases; J trimming: 10 bases; junction bases outside the gene matches: 8. Germline assignment: CDR1 SEHNR and CDR2 FQNEAQ (reference sequence). The CDR3 protein is CASSRGQGEVYTF. The CDR3 coding sequence is TGTGCCAGCAGCCGGGGACAGGGTGAGGTCTACACCTTC.

V gene TRBV2 combines with J gene TRBJ2-3; the match to TRBD2 covers 10 bases. Trimming cost V 10 bases and J 4 bases; bases outside gene matches: 8. This CDR3 contains 14 residues. The germline V gene has CDR1 SNHLY and CDR2 FYNNEI. CDR3 in amino acids: CANPGLALADTQYF. CDR3 DNA sequence: TGTGCCAACCCGGGACTAGCGTTGGCAGATACGCAGTATTTT.

The J gene is TRBJ1-5, the V gene TRBV5-7, with 7 bases lining up with TRBD1. TRBV5-7 falls under the ORF class, with uncertain function. This CDR3 is 15 amino acids long. The V and J ends lost 9 bases and 4 bases, in that order; junction bases with no gene match: 13. The CDR3 region has the DNA TGTGCCACCCTACATGAGACAGGGAAAAATCAGCCCCAGCATTTT. Translation: CATLHETGKNQPQHF.

The chain joins TRBV9 to TRBJ2-3; TRBD2 agrees at 12 bases. Trimming removed 4 bases from V and 3 bases from J; junction bases left unmatched: 6. Germline values: CDR1 SGDLS, CDR2 YYNGEE. The CDR3 contains 16 residues. The CDR3 spells CASSFRLAGVTDTQYF. The CDR3 bases are TGTGCCAGCAGCTTCAGACTAGCGGGGGTAACAGATACGCAGTATTTT.

The sample holds a few counts of this clone. The chain couples TRBV20-1 to TRBJ1-1; D is perhaps TRBD1 (6 bases). The CDR3 is made up of 13 amino acids. Per germline, CDR1 DFQATT and CDR2 SNEGSKA (reference sequence). V was shortened by 3 bases and J by 4 bases, with 12 bases between the two germline ends. The CDR3, as DNA: TGCAGTGCTAGTGGACAGCGGGTCACTGAAGCTTTCTTT. This gives the protein CSASGQRVTEAFF.

This clone showed up just once. CDR3 sequence (DNA): TGTGCCAGTAGTCCTTGGACTAGCGTCCACAATGAGCAGTTCTTC. This translates into CASSPWTSVHNEQFF. The V call is TRBV19, the J call TRBJ2-1; 9 nucleotides line up with TRBD2. This CDR3 is built from 15 residues. V trimming: 5 bases; J trimming: 5 bases; junction bases outside the gene matches: 7. Germline V gene data show CDR1 as LNHDA and CDR2 as SQIVND (reference sequence).

This chain links TRBV7-2 with TRBJ1-5; D remains ambiguous. V was trimmed by 3 bases and J by 5 bases, leaving 14 bases between them. CDR1 is SGHTA, CDR2 FQGNSA, per germline. The CDR3 loop spans 15 amino acids. Written as DNA, the CDR3 is TGTGCCAGCAGCTTGCACGGGGTGTCGGATCAGCCCCAGCATTTT. Residues: CASSLHGVSDQPQHF.

J is TRBJ1-5 and V is TRBV11-2; no clear D gene. Germline V lookup: CDR1 SGHAT, CDR2 FQNNGV. CDR3 size: 13 residues. The ends were cut back, 1 base at V and 7 bases at J, with 8 bases in the middle. The CDR3: CASSLGTGQPQHF. The CDR3 bases are TGTGCCAGCAGCTTAGGAACGGGACAGCCCCAGCATTTT.

This clone was seen only a few times. The gene calls are TRBV29-1 and TRBJ1-1; D is unclear. Trimming stripped 4 bases from V and 4 bases from J, with 13 bases between. Germline CDR1 reads SQVTM; CDR2 reads ANQGSEA. CDR3 length: 13 residues. The DNA of the CDR3 is TGCAGCGTTGTGGGAGGTTTGCTCACTGAAGCTTTCTTT. This codes for CSVVGGLLTEAFF.